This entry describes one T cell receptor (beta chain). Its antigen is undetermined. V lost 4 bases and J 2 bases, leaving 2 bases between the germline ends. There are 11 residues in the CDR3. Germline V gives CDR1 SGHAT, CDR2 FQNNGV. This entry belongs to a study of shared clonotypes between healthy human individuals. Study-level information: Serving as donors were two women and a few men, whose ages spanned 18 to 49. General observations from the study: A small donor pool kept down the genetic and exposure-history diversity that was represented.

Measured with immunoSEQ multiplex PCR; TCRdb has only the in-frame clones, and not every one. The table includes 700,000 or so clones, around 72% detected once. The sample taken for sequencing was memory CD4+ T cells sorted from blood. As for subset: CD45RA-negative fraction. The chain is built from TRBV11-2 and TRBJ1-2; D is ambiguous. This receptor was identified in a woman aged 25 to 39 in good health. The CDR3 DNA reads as TGTGCCAGCAGCTCGAACTATGGCTACACCTTC. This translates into CASSSNYGYTF.